These 5 T cell receptor beta chains came from one sample sequenced in a study of T cell responses to AZD1222 COVID-19 vaccine. Data came from immunoSEQ multiplex PCR; TCRdb stores just in-frame clones and leaves some out. The table has about 110,000 clones, around 94% seen once. The sample consisted of peripheral blood, taken on day 0 of AZD1222 vaccination. All receptors derive from an adult in good health.

This rearrangement joins TRBV19 to TRBJ1-5; possible D gene TRBD1, 5 bases. The V end lost 5 bases, the J end lost 11 bases, and 19 bases lay between the germline ends. This CDR3 has 14 amino acids. CDR1 and CDR2 (germline): LNHDA, SQIVND (reference sequence). The CDR3, as DNA: TGTGCCAGTAGTTCCAGGGCCCTGGGTGGATCCCAGCATTTT. Translating gives CASSSRALGGSQHF.

V gene TRBV2 combines with J gene TRBJ1-1; D is possibly TRBD1 (6 bases). CDR1 SNHLY and CDR2 FYNNEI come from the germline V gene. V lost 4 bases to trimming and J lost 10 bases, with 10 bases between them. This CDR3 region has 11 residues. The DNA for the CDR3 is TGTGCCAGCAGTGCGGAGGGGGGAGCTTTCTTT. Its translation: CASSAEGGAFF.

The gene calls are TRBV27 and TRBJ1-6; D is possibly TRBD1 (5 bases). CDR1 and CDR2 (germline): MNHEY, SMNVEV (reference sequence). Trimming cost V 3 bases and J 10 bases, with 19 bases left between them. The CDR3 sequence is 16 residues long. The CDR3 DNA reads TGTGCCAGCAGTTTGGGCATTCGTGGGTGGGGCTCACCCCTCCACTTT. Its protein product is CASSLGIRGWGSPLHF.

The chain employs TRBV11-2 and TRBJ2-3, with TRBD2 as a possible D gene (6 bases). Per germline, CDR1 SGHAT and CDR2 FQNNGV. CDR3 length: 14 amino acids. Trimming took 3 bases from V and 5 from J, leaving 12 bases between them. In nucleotides, the CDR3 is TGTGCCAGCAGCTTTGCCGGAGGGATAGATACGCAGTATTTT. Translated: CASSFAGGIDTQYF. Filled out from reference TRBV11-2 and TRBJ2-3, the complete variable domain reads EAGVAQSPRYKIIEKRQSVAFWCNPISGHATLYWYQQILGQGPKLLIQFQNNGVVDDSQLPKDRFSAERLKGVDSTLKIQPAKLEDSAVYLCASSFAGGIDTQYFGPGTRLTVL.

The V call is TRBV7-3, the J call TRBJ2-2; the match to TRBD2 covers 13 bases. The CDR3 length is 16 residues. V shed 3 bases, J shed 4 bases, and the junction held 2 bases outside the gene matches. CDR1 is SGHTA, CDR2 FQGTGA, per germline. The CDR3 here is CASSLGLAGSTGELFF. Written as DNA, the CDR3 is TGTGCCAGCAGCTTGGGACTAGCGGGGTCCACCGGGGAGCTGTTTTTT.